This TCR beta chain was observed in a study of CD8+ T cells in alopecia areata. Findings and caveats of the study: Lesional scalp displayed greater clonality than normal scalp, most notably in alopecia totalis/universalis.

A note on this clone: The antigen is unknown.

V dropped 8 bases and J dropped 2; count of bases not matched to a gene: 5. The CDR3 runs to 13 residues. Per the germline V gene, CDR1 is SNHLY and CDR2 is FYNNEI. Isolated RNA was reverse transcribed into cDNA used as the sequencing template. Profiled with immunoSEQ multiplex PCR; TCRdb holds only in-frame clones, not every one. The data show roughly 100,000 clones, 55% seen once. Sequences were obtained from CD4+ T cells sorted from blood. This clonotype was obtained from a human donor in good health. The chain uses TRBV2 and TRBJ2-7; TRBD2 matches 8 bases. The CDR3 reads CASLSGTTYEQYF. Here the CDR3 DNA reads TGTGCCAGCCTTAGCGGGACGACCTACGAGCAGTACTTC.